The TCR beta chain described here comes from a study of response to subunit inactivated influenza vaccine. Study-wide findings and caveats: The authors suggested that every seasonal influenza vaccination recruits few new T cells.

TCRdb re-derived calls from the RT-PCR reads in MiXCR, one entry per CDR3 protein. The sample lists about 190,000 distinct CDR3 sequences, approximately 15% occurring once. The CDR3 runs to 12 residues. In germline, CDR1 is SEHNR, CDR2 FQNEAQ (reference sequence). V lost 5 bases and J lost 8, with 10 bases in between. Points on this clonotype: No antigen is known for it.

The starting material was CD8+ T cells sorted from PBMCs, obtained about 5 days after vaccination. The TCR was taken from a man over 45 who received an inactivated influenza vaccine. This chain connects TRBV7-9 to TRBJ2-1; unclear D gene. CDR3 nucleotides: TGTGCCAGCAGCCCGGTAGTTGATGAGCAGTTCTTC. The encoded protein is CASSPVVDEQFF.